A single TCR beta chain is shown here with its context. The sample is drawn from a study of blood T cell repertoires in COVID-19. Original methodology: Nucleated cell number was recorded as an estimate derived from reference gene primer amplification. TCRdb keeps only in-frame clones here, not all; method: immunoSEQ multiplex PCR. That table gives V, J and clone size, and the DNA gave D and trimming. The sample gives under 55,000 clones, around 84% of which show up once; over 25% is in the top ten. The CDR3 runs 15 residues. The trim removed 3 bases at V and 6 bases at J, leaving 5 bases unmatched. Germline V gene data show CDR1 as WNHNN and CDR2 as SYGVQD (reference sequence).

The source of this sequence is a human donor in a cohort sampled during active COVID-19. The chain recombines TRBV10-1 with TRBJ2-3; TRBD2 agrees at 11 bases. Sequenced: peripheral blood. As DNA, the CDR3 is TGCGCCAGCAGTGACACTAGCGGGAGTTGGGATACGCAGTATTTT. This encodes CASSDTSGSWDTQYF.